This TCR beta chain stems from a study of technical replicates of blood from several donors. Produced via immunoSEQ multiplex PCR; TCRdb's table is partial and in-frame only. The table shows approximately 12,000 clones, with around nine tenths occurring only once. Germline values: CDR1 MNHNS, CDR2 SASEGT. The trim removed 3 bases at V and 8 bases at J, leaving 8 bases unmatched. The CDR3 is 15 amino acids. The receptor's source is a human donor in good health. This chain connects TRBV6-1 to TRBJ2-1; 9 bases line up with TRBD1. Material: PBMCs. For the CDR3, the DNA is TGTGCCAGCAGTGAGCTTGGGACAGGGAAGGATGAGCAGTTCTTC. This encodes CASSELGTGKDEQFF.